This TCR beta chain was sequenced for a study of neurological immune-mediated disorders. The CDR3 has 17 residues. Germline CDR1 reads DFQATT; CDR2 reads SNEGSKA (reference sequence). Trimming left V 0 bases short and J 1 base short, with 16 bases between. Synthesis of cDNA was carried out by template-switch 5'RACE. The reaction used 10-nucleotide random UMIs. A single record per CDR3 protein comes from TCRdb applying MiXCR to the 5' RACE reads. Found here are approximately 50,000 distinct CDR3 sequences, 8% to 9% of them singletons; the top ten hold 1.9%. Noted time point: longitudinal time-point 3. Source material was 2 million unsorted PBMCs, stored at -80 °C in RNAlater. This clonotype was seen repeatedly, ten times or more.

Source material: PBMCs. V usage is TRBV20-1 and J usage is TRBJ1-5; tentatively, D is TRBD1 (5 bases). The receptor was isolated from a middle-aged woman in good health. The CDR3 nucleotides read TGCAGTGCTAGAGATCTCACCGGGACCGAAAGCAATCAGCCCCAGCATTTT. This sequence encodes CSARDLTGTESNQPQHF.